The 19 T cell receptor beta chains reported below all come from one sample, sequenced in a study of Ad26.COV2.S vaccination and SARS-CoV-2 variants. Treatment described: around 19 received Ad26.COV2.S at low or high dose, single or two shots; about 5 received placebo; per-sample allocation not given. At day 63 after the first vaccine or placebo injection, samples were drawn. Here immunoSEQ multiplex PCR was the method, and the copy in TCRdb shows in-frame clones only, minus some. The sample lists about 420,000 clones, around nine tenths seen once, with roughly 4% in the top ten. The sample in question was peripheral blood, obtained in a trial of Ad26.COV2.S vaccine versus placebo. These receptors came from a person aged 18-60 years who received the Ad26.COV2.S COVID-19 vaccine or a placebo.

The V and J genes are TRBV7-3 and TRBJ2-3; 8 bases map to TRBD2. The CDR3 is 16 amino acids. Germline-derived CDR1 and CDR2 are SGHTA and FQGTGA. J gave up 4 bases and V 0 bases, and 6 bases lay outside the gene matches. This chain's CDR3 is CASSLTFAGGPDTQYF. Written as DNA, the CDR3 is TGTGCCAGCAGCTTAACGTTCGCGGGGGGCCCAGATACGCAGTATTTT.

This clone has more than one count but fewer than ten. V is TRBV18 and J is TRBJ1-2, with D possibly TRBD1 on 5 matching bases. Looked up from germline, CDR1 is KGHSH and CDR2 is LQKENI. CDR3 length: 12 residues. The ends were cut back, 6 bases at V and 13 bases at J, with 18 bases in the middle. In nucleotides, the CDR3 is TGTGCCAGCTCGCTGGGACCGCCTGGTTTCACCTTC. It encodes CASSLGPPGFTF.

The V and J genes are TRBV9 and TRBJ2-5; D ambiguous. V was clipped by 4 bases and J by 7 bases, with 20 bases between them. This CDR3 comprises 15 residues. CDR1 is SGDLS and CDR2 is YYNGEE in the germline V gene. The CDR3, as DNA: TGTGCCAGCAGCTTGATGGACCAAAACGGCGGGACCCAGTACTTC. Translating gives CASSLMDQNGGTQYF. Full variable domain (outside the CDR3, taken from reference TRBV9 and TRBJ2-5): DSGVTQTPKHLITATGQRVTLRCSPRSGDLSVYWYQQSLDQGLQFLIQYYNGEERAKGNILERFSAQQFPDLHSELNLSSLELGDSALYFCASSLMDQNGGTQYFGPGTRLLVL.

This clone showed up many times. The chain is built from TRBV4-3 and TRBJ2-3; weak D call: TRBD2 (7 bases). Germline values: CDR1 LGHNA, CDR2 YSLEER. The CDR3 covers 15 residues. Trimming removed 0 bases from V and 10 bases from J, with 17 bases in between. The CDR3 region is CASSQDRGATLAQYF. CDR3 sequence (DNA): TGCGCCAGCAGCCAAGATCGGGGGGCTACCTTGGCGCAGTATTTT.

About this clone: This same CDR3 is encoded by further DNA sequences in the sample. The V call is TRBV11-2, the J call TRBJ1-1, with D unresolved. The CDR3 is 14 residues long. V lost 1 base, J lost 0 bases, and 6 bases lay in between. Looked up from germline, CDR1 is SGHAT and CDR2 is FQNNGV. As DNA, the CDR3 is TGTGCCAGCAGCTTAGCAGGCCTGAACACTGAAGCTTTCTTT. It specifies CASSLAGLNTEAFF.

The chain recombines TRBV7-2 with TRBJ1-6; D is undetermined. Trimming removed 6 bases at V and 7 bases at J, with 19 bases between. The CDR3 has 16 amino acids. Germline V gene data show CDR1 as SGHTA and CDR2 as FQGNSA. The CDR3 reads CASRLKPGDTNSPLHF. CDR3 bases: TGTGCCAGCAGACTAAAGCCTGGGGATACGAATTCACCCCTCCACTTT.

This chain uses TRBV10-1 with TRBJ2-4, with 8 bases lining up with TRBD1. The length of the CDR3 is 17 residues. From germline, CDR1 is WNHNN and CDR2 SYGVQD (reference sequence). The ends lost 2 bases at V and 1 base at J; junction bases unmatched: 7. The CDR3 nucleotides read TGCGCCAGCAGTGAGCGGCAACAGGGGGTGGCCAAAAACATTCAGTACTTC. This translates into CASSERQQGVAKNIQYF.

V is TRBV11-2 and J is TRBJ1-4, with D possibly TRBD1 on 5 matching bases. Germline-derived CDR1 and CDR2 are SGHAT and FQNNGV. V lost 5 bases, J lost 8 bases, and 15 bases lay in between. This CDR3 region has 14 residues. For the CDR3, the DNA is TGTGCCAGCAGCAAGCCGGGACCGGGGGAAAAACTGTTTTTT. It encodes CASSKPGPGEKLFF.

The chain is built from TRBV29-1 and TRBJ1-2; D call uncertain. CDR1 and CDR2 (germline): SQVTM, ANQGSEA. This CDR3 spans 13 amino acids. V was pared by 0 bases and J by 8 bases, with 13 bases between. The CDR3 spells CSVEDPGLWGYTF. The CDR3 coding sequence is TGCAGCGTTGAAGATCCGGGCTTATGGGGCTACACCTTC. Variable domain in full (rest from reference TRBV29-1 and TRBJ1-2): SAVISQKPSRDICQRGTSLTIQCQVDSQVTMMFWYRQQPGQSLTLIATANQGSEATYESGFVIDKFPISRPNLTFSTLTVSNMSPEDSSIYLCSVEDPGLWGYTFGSGTRLTVV.

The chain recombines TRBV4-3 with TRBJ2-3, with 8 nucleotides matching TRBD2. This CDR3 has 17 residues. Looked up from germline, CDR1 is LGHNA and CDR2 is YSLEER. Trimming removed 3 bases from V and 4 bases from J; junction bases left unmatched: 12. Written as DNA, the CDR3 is TGCGCCAGCAGCCACACACCGGGACTAGGTATCGCAGATACGCAGTATTTT. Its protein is CASSHTPGLGIADTQYF.

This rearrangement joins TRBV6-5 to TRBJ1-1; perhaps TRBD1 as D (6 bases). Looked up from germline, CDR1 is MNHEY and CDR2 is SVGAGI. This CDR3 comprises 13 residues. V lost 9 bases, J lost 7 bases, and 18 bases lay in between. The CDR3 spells CASVGDKILEAFF. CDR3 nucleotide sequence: TGTGCCAGTGTCGGGGACAAGATCCTTGAAGCTTTCTTT.

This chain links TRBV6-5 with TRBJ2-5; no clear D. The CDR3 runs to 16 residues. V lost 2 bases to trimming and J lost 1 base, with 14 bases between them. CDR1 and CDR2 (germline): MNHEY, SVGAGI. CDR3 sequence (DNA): TGTGCCAGCAGTTACCCCCAGATCCGCTCCCAAGAGACCCAGTACTTC. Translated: CASSYPQIRSQETQYF.

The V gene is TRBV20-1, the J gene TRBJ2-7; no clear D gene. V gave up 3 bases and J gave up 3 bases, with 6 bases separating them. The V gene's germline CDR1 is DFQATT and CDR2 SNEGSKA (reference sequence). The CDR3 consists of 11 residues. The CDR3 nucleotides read TGCAGTGCTAGGGTTAACTACGAGCAGTACTTC. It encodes CSARVNYEQYF.

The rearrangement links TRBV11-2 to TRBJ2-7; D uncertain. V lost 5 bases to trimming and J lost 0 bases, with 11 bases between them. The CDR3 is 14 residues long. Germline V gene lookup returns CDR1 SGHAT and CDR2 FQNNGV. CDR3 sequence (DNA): TGTGCCAGCAGCGGTGACTGGAGCTCCTACGAGCAGTACTTC. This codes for CASSGDWSSYEQYF.

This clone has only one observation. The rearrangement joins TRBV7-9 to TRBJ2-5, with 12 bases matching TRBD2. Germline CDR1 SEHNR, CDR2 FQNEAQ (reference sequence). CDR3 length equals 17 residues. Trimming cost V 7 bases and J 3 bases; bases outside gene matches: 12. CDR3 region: CASTRFGASGGEETQYF. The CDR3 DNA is TGTGCCAGCACCCGATTTGGGGCTAGCGGGGGGGAAGAGACCCAGTACTTC.

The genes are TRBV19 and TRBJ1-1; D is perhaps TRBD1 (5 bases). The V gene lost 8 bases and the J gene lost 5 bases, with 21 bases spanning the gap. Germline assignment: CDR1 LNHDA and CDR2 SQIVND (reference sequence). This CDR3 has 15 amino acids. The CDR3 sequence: CASGLTAAGETEAFF. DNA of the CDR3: TGTGCCAGTGGATTGACAGCGGCCGGGGAAACTGAAGCTTTCTTT. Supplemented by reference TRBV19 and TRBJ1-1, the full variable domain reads DGGITQSPKYLFRKEGQNVTLSCEQNLNHDAMYWYRQDPGQGLRLIYYSQIVNDFQKGDIAEGYSVSREKKESFPLTVTSAQKNPTAFYLCASGLTAAGETEAFFGQGTRLTVV.

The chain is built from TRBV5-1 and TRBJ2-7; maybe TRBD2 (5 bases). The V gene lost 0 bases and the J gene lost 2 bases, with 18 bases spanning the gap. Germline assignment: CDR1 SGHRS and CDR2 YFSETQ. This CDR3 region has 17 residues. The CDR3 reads CASSLAAGGPPAYEQYF. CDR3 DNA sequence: TGCGCCAGCAGCTTGGCCGCAGGAGGACCTCCTGCCTACGAGCAGTACTTC.

The CDR3 coding sequence is TGTGCCTGGTCTGGAGGGGGCAGTACTAATGAAAAACTGTTTTTT. Amino acid sequence: CAWSGGGSTNEKLFF. The rearrangement links TRBV30 to TRBJ1-4; 7 nucleotides align to TRBD1. Germline CDR1 GTSNPN, CDR2 SVGIG (reference sequence). The CDR3 covers 15 residues. Trimming removed 5 bases from V and 2 bases from J; junction bases left unmatched: 8. Together with reference TRBV30 and TRBJ1-4, the CDR3 gives the full variable domain: SQTIHQWPATLVQPVGSPLSLECTVEGTSNPNLYWYRQAAGRGLQLLFYSVGIGQISSEVPQNLSASRPQDRQFILSSKKLLLSDSGFYLCAWSGGGSTNEKLFFGSGTQLSVL.

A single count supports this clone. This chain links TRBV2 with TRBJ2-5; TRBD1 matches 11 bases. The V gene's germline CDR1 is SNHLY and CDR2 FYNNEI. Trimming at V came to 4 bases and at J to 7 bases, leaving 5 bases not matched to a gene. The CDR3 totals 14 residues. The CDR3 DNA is TGTGCCAGCAGTGGGACAGGGGGCGGGGGGACCCAGTACTTC. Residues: CASSGTGGGGTQYF.